This T cell receptor (beta chain) was found in a study of T cells in localized non-small cell lung cancer. Findings and caveats of the study: There was an association of higher blood T cell density with longer overall survival. Heterogeneity remains possible because sequencing was limited to only one tumor region. Measurement of T cell clonality placed uninvolved adjacent lung highest, above the level in tumor.

This clone was recorded many times. The antigen is not known. The table came from immunoSEQ multiplex PCR; TCRdb's copy has only in-frame clones and leaves some out. The table records 75,000 to 80,000 clones, 80% of them present only once. The receptor was isolated from a female donor aged 60 or older with stage I lung adenocarcinoma. The sample here was peripheral blood, taken before any cancer treatment.

CDR3 loop: CASRRDRSRLDEQFF. In nucleotides, the CDR3 is TGTGCCAGCAGGCGGGACAGGTCGCGGCTTGATGAGCAGTTCTTC. The chain uses TRBV28 and TRBJ2-1; 8 positions match TRBD1. With 6 bases clipped from V and 8 bases from J, the junction kept 12 bases outside the gene matches. In germline, CDR1 is MDHEN, CDR2 SYDVKM. The CDR3 runs to 15 residues.